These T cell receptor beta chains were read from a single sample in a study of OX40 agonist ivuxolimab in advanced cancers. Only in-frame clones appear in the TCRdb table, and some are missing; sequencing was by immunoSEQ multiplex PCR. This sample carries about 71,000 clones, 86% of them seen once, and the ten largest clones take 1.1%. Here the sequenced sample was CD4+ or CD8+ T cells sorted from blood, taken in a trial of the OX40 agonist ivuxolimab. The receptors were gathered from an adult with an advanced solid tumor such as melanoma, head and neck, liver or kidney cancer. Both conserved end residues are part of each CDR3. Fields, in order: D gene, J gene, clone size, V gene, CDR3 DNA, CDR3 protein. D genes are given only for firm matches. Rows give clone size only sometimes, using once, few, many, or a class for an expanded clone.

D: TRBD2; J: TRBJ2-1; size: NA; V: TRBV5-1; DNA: TGCGCCAGCAGTTTTGGGGGTGGCGGGAGGACGTCCCACAATGAGCAGTTCTTC; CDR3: CASSFGGGGRTSHNEQFF
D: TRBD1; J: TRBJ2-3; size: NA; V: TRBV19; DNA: TGTGCCAGTAGTATGTTGGCAGGGGGCAGAGCAGATACGCAGTATTTT; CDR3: CASSMLAGGRADTQYF
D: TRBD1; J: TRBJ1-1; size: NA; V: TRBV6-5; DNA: TGTGCCAGCATCGACAGGGGGTGGACTGAAGCTTTCTTT; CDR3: CASIDRGWTEAFF
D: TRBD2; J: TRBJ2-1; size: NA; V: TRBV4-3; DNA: TGCGCCAGCAGCCCAGGAGGGACTAGTTACAATGAGCAGTTCTTC; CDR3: CASSPGGTSYNEQFF
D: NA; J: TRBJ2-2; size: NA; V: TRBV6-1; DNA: TGTGCCAGCAGTGAAAGCCGGTGGACCGGGGAGCTGTTTTTT; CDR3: CASSESRWTGELFF
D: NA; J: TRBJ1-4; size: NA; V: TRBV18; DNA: TGTGCCAGCTCACCACCGCGAACAGGAAACGAAAAACTGTTTTTT; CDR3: CASSPPRTGNEKLFF
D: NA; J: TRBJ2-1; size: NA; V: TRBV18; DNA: TGTGCCAGCTCACCACGTTTCGATGGTGGAGACTACAATGAGCAGTTCTTC; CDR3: CASSPRFDGGDYNEQFF
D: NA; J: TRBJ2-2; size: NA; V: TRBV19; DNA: TGTGCCAGTAGTATTCAGGGGGGTCAGCTGTTTTTT; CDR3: CASSIQGGQLFF
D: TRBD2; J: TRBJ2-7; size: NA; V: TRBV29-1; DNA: TGCAGCGTTGAAGATCGCGGGACTAGCGACTACGAGCAGTACTTC; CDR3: CSVEDRGTSDYEQYF
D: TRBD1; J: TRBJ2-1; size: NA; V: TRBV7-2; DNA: TGTGCCAGCAGTGTACAGGGGGGATTCACCTACAATGAGCAGTTCTTC; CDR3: CASSVQGGFTYNEQFF
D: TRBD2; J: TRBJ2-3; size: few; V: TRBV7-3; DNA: TGTGCCAGCAGCTCTCAGACTAGCGGGGGCACAGATACGCAGTATTTT; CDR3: CASSSQTSGGTDTQYF
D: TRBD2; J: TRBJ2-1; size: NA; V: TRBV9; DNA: TGTGCCAGCACTGTAGCGGGAGCCAACAATGAGCAGTTCTTC; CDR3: CASTVAGANNEQFF
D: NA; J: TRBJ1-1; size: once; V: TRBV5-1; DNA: TGCGCCAGCAGGCCCGGCCCAGGGTGGAACACTGAAGCTTTCTTT; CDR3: CASRPGPGWNTEAFF
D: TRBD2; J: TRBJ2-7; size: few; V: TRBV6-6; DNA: TGTGCCAGCAGCTCGGGACTAGCGGGAGACGAGCAGTACTTC; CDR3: CASSSGLAGDEQYF
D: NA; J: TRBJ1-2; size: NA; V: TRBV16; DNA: TGTGCCAGCAGCCAATGGAAGGAGACAAACTATGGCTACACCTTC; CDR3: CASSQWKETNYGYTF
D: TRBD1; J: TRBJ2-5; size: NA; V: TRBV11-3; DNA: TGTGCCAGCAGCTTATCTGGACAGGTGGAGACCCAGTACTTC; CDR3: CASSLSGQVETQYF
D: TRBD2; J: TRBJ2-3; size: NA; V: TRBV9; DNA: TGTGCCAGCAGCGCCCTAGCGGGAGGTGGCACAGATACGCAGTATTTT; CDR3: CASSALAGGGTDTQYF
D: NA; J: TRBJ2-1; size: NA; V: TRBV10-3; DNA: TGTGCCATCAGTGCCCAGGGGTCGGGGCAGACTGAGCAGTTCTTC; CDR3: CAISAQGSGQTEQFF
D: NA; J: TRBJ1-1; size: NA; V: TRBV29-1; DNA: TGCAGCTTTGGACACCCGCCCACTGAAGCTTTCTTT; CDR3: CSFGHPPTEAFF
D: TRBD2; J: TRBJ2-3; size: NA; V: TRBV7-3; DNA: TGTGCCAGCAGCCCACTAGCGGGTCCTGGCACAGATACGCAGTATTTT; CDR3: CASSPLAGPGTDTQYF
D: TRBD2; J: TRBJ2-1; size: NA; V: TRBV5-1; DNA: TGCGCCAGCAGCTGGGCTAGCGGGAAATTGAGTTATGAGCAGTTCTTC; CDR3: CASSWASGKLSYEQFF
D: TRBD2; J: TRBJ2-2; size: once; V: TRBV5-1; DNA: TGCGCCAGCAGCTTGGATATTGGGGGGGCCGGGGAGCTGTTTTTT; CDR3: CASSLDIGGAGELFF
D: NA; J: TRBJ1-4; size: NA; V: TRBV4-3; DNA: TGCGCCAGCAGCCAAGAGCGGTACCGGGAAGGGGAAAAACTGTTTTTT; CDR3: CASSQERYREGEKLFF
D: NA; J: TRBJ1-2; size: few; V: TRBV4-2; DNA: TGTGCCAGCAGCCAAGGGGAGGATGGCTACACCTTC; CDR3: CASSQGEDGYTF
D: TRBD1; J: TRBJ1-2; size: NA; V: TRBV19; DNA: TGTGCCAGTATACCGGGACAGGGGGCGAGCCGTATCTATGGCTACACCTTC; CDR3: CASIPGQGASRIYGYTF
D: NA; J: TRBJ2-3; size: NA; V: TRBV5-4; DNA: TGTGCCAGCAGCCCAAGCGTAGGACATGGAGATACGCAGTATTTT; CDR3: CASSPSVGHGDTQYF
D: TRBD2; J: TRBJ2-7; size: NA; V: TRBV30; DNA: TGTGCCTGGAGAGAGGGACTAGCGGGAGCATACGAGCAGTACTTC; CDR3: CAWREGLAGAYEQYF
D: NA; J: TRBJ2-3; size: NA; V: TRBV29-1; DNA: TGCAGCGTTGGGTACATCAGGGGCGAAGGAAAGGGGTCAGATACGCAGTATTTT; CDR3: CSVGYIRGEGKGSDTQYF
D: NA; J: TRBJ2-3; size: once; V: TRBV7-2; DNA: TGTGCCAGCAGCCGCCGGGACGTCGGAGGCACAGATACGCAGTATTTT; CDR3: CASSRRDVGGTDTQYF
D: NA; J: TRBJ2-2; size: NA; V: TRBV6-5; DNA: TGTGCCAGCAGTCGGATCACCGGGGAGCTGTTTTTT; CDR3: CASSRITGELFF
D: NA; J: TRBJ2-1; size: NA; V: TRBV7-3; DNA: TGTGCCAGCAGCCTATCTTTGGGTGAGCAGTTCTTC; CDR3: CASSLSLGEQFF
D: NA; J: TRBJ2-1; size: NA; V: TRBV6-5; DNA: TGTGCCAGCACCTTAACACCAAGCTCCTACAATGAGCAGTTCTTC; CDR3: CASTLTPSSYNEQFF
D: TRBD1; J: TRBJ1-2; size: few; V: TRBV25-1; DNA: TGTGCCAGCACCCGACAGGGGTCCATCTCCCTCTTCTTC; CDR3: CASTRQGSISLFF
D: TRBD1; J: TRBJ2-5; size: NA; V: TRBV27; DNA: TGTGCCAGCAGTCCCCGGACAGGGGGACAAGAGACCCAGTACTTC; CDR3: CASSPRTGGQETQYF
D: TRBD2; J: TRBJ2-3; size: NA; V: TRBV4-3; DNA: TGCGCCAGCAGCCAAGATGGTCGCGGGAGCCCCCCAGATACGCAGTATTTT; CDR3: CASSQDGRGSPPDTQYF
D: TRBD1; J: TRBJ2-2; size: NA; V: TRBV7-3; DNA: TGTGCCAGCAGACGTCTCCCGGGACAGATCACCGGGGAGCTGTTTTTT; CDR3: CASRRLPGQITGELFF
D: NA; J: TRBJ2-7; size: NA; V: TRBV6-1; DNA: TGTGCCAGCACTGCGGTCTCCTACGAGCAGTACTTC; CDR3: CASTAVSYEQYF